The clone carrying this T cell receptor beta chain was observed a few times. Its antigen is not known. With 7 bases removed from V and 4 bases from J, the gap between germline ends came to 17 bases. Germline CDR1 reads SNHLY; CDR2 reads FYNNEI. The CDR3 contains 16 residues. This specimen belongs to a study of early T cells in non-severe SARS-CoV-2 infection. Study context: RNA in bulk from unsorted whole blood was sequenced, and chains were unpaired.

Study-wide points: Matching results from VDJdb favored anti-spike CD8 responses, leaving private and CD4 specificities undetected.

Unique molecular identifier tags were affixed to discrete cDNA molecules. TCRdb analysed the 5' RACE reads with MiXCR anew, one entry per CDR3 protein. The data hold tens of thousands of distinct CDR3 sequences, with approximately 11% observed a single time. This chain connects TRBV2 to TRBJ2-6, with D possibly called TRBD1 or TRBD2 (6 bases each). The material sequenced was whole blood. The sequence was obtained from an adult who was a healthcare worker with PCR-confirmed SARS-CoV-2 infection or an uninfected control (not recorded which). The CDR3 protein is CASTDGGGPGANVLTF. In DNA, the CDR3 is TGTGCCAGCACCGATGGTGGGGGGCCCGGGGCCAACGTCCTGACTTTC. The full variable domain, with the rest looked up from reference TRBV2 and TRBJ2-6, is EPEVTQTPSHQVTQMGQEVILRCVPISNHLYFYWYRQILGQKVEFLVSFYNNEISEKSEIFDDQFSVERPDGSNFTLKIRSTKLEDSAMYFCASTDGGGPGANVLTFGAGSRLTVL.